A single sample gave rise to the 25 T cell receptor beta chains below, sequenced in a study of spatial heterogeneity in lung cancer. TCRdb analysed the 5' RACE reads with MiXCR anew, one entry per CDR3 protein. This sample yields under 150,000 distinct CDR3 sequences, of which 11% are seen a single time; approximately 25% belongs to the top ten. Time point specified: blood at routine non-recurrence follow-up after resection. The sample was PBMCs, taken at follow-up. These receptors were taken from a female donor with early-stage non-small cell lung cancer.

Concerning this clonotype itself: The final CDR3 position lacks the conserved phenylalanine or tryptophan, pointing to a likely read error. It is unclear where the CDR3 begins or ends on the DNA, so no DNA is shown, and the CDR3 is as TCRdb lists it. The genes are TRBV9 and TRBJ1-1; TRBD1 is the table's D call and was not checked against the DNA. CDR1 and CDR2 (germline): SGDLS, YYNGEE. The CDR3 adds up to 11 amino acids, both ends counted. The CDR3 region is CASSGLDSFTP.

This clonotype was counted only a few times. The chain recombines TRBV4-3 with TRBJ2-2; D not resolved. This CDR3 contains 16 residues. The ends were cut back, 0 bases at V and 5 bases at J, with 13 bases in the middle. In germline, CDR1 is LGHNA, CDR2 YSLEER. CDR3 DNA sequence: TGCGCCAGCAGCCAAGATCGGAAGATTCGGACCGGGGAGCTGTTTTTT. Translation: CASSQDRKIRTGELFF.

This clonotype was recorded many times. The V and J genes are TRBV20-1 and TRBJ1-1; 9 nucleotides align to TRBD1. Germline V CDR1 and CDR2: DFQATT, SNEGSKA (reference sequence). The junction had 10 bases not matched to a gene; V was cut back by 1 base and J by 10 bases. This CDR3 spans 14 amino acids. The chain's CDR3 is CSARVPGQGLLAFF. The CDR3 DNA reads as TGCAGTGCTAGAGTACCGGGACAGGGATTGTTAGCTTTCTTT.

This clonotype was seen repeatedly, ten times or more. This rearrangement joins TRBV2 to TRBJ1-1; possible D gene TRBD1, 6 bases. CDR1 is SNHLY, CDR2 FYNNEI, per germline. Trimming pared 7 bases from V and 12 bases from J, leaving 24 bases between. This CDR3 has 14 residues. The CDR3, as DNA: TGTGCCAGCACCAGGGACAAGGGGAGGAGTGGACCTTTCTTT. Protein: CASTRDKGRSGPFF.

CDR3 nucleotides: TGTGCCAGCAGCTTCCTAGGCACAGTAGTGAGGGATGAGCAGTTCTTC. This codes for CASSFLGTVVRDEQFF. This chain uses TRBV7-2 with TRBJ2-1, with D tentatively TRBD2 (5 bases). V was trimmed by 3 bases and J by 8 bases, leaving 20 bases between them. This CDR3 region has 16 residues. CDR1 is SGHTA, CDR2 FQGNSA, per germline.

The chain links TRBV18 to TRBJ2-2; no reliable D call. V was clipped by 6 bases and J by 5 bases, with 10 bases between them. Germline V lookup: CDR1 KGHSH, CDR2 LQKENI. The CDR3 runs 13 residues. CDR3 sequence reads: CASSLLGTGELFF. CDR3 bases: TGTGCCAGCTCCCTGCTTGGAACCGGGGAGCTGTTTTTT.

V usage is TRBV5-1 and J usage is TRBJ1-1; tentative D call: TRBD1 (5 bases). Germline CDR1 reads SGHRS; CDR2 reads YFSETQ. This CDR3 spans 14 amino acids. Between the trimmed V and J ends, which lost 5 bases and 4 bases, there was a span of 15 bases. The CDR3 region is CASRYQGVGTEAFF. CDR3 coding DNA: TGCGCCAGCAGGTACCAGGGTGTGGGCACTGAAGCTTTCTTT.

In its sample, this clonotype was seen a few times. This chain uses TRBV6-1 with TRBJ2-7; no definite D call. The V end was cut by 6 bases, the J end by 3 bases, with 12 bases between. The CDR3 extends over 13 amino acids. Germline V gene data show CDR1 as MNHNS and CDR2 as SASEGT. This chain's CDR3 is CASRPDTSYEQYF. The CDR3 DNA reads TGTGCCAGCAGACCAGACACCAGCTACGAGCAGTACTTC.

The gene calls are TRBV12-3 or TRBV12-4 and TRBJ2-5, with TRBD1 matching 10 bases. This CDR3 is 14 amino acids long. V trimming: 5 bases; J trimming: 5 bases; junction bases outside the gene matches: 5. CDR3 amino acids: CASSPGTGVETQYF. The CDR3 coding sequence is TGTGCCAGCAGTCCCGGGACAGGGGTCGAGACCCAGTACTTC.

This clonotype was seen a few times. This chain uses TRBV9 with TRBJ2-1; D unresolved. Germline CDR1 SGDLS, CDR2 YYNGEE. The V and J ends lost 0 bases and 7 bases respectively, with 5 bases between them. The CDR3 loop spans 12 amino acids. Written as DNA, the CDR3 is TGTGCCAGCAGCGTAGTCTTTAATGAGCAGTTCTTC. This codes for CASSVVFNEQFF.

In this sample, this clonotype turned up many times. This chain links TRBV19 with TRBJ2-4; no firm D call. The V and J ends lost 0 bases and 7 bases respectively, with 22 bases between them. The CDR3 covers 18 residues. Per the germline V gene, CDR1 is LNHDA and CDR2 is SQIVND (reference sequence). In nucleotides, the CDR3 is TGTGCCAGTAGTATAGATCTATTCGCGGCAGACGCACGGAACATTCAGTACTTC. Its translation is CASSIDLFAADARNIQYF.

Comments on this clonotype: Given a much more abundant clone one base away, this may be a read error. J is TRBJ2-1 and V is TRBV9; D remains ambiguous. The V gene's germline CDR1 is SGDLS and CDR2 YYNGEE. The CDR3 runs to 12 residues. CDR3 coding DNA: TGTGGCAGCAGCGTAGACCGGCGGGAGCAGTTCTTC. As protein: CGSSVDRREQFF.

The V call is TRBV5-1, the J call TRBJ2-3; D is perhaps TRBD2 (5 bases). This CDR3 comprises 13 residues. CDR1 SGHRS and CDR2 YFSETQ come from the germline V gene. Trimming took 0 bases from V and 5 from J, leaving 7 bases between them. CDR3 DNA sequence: TGCGCCAGCAGCTTGGGACGGGAAGATACGCAGTATTTT. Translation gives CASSLGREDTQYF.

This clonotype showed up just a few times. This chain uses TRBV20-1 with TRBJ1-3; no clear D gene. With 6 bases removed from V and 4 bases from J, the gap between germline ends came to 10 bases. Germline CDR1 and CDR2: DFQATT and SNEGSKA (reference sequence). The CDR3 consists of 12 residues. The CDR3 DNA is TGCAGTGCCCCGGGCCTCGGAAACACCATATATTTT. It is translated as CSAPGLGNTIYF.

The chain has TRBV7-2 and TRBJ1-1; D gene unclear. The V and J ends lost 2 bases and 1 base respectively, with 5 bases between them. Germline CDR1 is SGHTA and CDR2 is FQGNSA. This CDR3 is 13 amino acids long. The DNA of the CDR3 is TGTGCCAGCAGCTTACAACCGAACACTGAAGCTTTCTTT. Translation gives CASSLQPNTEAFF.

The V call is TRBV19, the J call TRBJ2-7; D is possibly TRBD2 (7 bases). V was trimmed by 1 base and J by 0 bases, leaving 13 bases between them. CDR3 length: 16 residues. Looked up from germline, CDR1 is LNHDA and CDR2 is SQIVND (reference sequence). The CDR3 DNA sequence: TGTGCCAGTAGTATAGGGGGGCTAGCGGACTCCTACGAGCAGTACTTC. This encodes CASSIGGLADSYEQYF.

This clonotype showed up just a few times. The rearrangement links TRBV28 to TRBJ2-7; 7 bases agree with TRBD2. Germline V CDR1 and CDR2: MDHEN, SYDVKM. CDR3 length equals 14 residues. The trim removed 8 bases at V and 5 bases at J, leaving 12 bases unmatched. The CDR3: CASRAGEVPHEQYF. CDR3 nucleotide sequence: TGTGCCAGCCGGGCGGGAGAGGTGCCTCACGAGCAGTACTTC.

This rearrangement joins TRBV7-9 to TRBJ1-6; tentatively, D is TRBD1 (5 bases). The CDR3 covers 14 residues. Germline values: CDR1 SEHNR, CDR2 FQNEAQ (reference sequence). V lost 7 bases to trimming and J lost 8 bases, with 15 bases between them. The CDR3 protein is CASNGDSGHSPLHF. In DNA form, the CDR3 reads TGTGCCAGCAACGGGGACTCCGGACATTCACCCCTCCACTTT.

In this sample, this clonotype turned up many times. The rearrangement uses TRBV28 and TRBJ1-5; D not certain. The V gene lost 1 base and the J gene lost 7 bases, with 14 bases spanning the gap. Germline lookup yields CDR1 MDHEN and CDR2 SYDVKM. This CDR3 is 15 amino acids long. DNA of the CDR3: TGTGCCAGCAGTTTATATGGACGGGGTAGACAGCCCCAGCATTTT. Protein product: CASSLYGRGRQPQHF. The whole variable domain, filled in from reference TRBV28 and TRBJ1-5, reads DVKVTQSSRYLVKRTGEKVFLECVQDMDHENMFWYRQDPGLGLRLIYFSYDVKMKEKGDIPEGYSVSREKKERFSLILESASTNQTSMYLCASSLYGRGRQPQHFGDGTRLSIL.

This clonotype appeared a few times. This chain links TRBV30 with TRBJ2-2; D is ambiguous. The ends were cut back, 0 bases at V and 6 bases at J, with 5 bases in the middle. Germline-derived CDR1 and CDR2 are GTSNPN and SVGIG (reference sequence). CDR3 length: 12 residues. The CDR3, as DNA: TGTGCCTGGAGTGTTATATCCGGGGAGCTGTTTTTT. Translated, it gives CAWSVISGELFF.

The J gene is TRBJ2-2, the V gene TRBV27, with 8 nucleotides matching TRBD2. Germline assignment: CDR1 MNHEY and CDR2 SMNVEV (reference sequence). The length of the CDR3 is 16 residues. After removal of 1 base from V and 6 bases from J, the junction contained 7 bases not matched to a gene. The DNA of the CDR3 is TGTGCCAGCAGTTTATTTTCCGGGAGGGCCGCCGGGGAGCTGTTTTTT. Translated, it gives CASSLFSGRAAGELFF.

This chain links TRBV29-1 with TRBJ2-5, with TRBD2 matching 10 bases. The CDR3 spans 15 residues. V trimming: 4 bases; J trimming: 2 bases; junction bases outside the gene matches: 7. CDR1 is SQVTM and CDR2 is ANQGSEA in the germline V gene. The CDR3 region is CSVVPLAGVQETQYF. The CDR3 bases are TGCAGCGTTGTGCCCCTAGCGGGAGTTCAAGAGACCCAGTACTTC.

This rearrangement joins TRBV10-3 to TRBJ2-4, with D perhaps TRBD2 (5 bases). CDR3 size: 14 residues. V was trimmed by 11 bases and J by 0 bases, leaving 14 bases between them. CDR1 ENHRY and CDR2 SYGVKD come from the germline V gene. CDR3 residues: CAAAAGVAKNIQYF. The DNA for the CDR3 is TGTGCCGCCGCCGCCGGGGTAGCCAAAAACATTCAGTACTTC.

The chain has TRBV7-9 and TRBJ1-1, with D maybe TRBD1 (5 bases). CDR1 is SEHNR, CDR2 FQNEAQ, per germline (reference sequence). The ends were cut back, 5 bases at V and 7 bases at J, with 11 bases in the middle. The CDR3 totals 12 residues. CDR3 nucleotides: TGTGCCAGCAGCGGGCAGGGTCTTGAAGCTTTCTTT. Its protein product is CASSGQGLEAFF.

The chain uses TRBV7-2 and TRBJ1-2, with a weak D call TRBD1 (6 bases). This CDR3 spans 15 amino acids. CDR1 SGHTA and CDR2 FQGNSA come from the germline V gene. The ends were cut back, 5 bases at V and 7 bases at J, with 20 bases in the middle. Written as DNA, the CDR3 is TGTGCCAGCAGCGAGAGGACAGCCCTTCTATCTGGCTACACCTTC. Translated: CASSERTALLSGYTF.